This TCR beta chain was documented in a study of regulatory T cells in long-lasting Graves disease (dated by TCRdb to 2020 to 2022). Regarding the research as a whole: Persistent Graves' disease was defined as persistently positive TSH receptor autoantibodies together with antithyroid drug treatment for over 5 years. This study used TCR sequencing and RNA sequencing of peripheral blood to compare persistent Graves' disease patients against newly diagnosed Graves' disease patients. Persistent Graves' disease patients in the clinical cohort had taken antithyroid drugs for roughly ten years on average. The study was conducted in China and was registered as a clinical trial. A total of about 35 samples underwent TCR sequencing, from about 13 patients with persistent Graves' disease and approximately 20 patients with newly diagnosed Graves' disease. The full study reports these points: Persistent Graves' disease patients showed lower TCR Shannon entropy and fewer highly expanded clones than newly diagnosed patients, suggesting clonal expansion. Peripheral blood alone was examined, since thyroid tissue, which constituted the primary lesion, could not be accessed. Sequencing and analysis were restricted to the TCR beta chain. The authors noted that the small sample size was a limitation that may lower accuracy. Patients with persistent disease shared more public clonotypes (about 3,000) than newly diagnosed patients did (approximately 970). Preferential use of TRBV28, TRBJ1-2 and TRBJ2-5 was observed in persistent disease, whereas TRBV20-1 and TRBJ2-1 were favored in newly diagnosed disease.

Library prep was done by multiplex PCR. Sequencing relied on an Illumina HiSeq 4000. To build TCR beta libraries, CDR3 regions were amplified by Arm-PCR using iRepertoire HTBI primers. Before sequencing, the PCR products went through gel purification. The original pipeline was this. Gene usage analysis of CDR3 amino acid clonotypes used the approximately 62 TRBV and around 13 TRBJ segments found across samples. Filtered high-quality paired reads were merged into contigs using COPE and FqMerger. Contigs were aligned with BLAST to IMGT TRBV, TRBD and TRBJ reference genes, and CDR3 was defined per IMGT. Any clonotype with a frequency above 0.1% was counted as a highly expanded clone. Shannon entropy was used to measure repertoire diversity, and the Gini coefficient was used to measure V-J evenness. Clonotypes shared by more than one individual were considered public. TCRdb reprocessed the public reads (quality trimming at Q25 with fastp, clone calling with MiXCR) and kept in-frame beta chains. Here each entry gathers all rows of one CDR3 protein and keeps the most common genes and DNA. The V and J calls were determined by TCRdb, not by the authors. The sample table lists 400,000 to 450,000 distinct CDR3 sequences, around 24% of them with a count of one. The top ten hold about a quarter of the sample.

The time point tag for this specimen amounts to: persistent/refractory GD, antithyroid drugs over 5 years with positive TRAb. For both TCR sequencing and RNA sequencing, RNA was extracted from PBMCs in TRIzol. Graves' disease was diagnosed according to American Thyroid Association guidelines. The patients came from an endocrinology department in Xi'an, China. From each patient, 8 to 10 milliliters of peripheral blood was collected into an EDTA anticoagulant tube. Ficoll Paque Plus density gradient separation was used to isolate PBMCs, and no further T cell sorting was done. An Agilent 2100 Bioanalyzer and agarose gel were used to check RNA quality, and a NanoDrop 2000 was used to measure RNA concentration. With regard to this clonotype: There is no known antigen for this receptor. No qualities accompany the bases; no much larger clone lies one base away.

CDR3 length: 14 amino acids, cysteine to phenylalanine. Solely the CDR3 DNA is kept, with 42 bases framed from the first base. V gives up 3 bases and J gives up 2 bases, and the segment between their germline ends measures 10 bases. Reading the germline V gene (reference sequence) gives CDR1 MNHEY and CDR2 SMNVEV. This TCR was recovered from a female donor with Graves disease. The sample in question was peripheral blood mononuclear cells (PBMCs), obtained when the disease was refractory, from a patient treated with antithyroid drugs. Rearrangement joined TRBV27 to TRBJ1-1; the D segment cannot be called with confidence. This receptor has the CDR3 CASSFNGRNTEAFF. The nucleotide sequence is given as TGTGCCAGCAGTTTTAATGGCAGAAACACTGAAGCTTTCTTT.